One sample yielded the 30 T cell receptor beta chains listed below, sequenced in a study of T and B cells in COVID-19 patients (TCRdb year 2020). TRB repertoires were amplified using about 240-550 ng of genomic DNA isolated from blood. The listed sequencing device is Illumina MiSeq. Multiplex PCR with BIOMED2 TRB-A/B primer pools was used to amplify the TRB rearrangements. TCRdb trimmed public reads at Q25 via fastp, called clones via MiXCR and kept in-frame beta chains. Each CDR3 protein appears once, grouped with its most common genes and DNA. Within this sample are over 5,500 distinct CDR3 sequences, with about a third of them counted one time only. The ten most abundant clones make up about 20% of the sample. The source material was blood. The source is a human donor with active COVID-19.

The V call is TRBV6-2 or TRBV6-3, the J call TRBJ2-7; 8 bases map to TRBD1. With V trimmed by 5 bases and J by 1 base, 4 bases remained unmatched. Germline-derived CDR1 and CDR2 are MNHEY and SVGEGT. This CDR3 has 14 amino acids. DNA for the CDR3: TGTGCCAGCAGTCGGGGGACAGGTTCCTACGAGCAGTACTTC. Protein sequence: CASSRGTGSYEQYF.

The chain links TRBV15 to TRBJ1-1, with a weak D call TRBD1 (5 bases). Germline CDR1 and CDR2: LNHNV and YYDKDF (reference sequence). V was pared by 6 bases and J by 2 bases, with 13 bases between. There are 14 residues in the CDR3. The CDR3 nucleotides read TGTGCCACCAGGATGCGGGGGGTAAACACTGAAGCTTTCTTT. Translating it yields CATRMRGVNTEAFF.

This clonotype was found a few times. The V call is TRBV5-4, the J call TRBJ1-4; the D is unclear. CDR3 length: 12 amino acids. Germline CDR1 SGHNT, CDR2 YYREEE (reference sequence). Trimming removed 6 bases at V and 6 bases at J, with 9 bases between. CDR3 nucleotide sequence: TGTGCCAGCAAAGGTCAGGATGAAAAACTGTTTTTT. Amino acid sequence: CASKGQDEKLFF.

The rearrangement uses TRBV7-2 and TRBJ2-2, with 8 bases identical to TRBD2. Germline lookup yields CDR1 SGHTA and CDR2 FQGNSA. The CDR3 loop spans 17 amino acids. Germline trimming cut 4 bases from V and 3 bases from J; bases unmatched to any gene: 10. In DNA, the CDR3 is TGTGCCAGCAGCTCTACCGGGGGGGCTGGGGACACCGGGGAGCTGTTTTTT. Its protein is CASSSTGGAGDTGELFF.

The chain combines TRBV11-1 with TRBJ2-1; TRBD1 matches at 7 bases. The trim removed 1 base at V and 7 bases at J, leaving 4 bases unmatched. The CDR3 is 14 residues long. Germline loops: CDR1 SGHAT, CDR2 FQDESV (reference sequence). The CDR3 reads CASSLDPGGNEQFF. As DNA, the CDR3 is TGTGCCAGCAGCTTAGATCCAGGGGGAAATGAGCAGTTCTTC. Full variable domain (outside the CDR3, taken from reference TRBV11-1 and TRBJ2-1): EAEVAQSPRYKITEKSQAVAFWCDPISGHATLYWYRQILGQGPELLVQFQDESVVDDSQLPKDRFSAERLKGVDSTLKIQPAELGDSAMYLCASSLDPGGNEQFFGPGTRLTVL.

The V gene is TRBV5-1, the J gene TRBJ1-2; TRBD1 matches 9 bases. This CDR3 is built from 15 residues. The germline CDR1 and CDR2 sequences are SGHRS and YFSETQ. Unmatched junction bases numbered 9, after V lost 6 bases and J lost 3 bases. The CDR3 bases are TGCGCCAGCATCATCGACAGGGGGTCAGACTATGGCTACACCTTC. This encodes CASIIDRGSDYGYTF. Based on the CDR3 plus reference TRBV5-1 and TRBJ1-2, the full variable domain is KAGVTQTPRYLIKTRGQQVTLSCSPISGHRSVSWYQQTPGQGLQFLFEYFSETQRNKGNFPGRFSGRQFSNSRSEMNVSTLELGDSALYLCASIIDRGSDYGYTFGSGTRLTVV.

The CDR3 protein is CASSPHPTGTDTQYF. As DNA, the CDR3 is TGTGCCAGCAGTCCGCACCCTACTGGGACAGATACGCAGTATTTT. This chain links TRBV6-6 with TRBJ2-3; D remains unclear. CDR3 length equals 15 residues. V was pared by 5 bases and J by 3 bases, with 15 bases between. Germline V lookup: CDR1 MNHNY, CDR2 SVGAGI (reference sequence).

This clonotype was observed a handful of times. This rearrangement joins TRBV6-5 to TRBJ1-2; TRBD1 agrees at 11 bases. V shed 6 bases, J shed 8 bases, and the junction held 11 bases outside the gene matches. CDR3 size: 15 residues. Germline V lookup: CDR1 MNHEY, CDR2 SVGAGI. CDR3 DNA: TGTGCCAGCAGAGACAAGGACAGGGGGCTCGGGGGCTACACCTTC. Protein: CASRDKDRGLGGYTF.

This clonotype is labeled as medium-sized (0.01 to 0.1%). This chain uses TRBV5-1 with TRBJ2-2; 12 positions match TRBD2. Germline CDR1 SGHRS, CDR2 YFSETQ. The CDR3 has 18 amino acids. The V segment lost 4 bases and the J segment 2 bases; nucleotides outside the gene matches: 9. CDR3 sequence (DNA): TGCGCCAGCAGCAACTCGACTAGCGGGGGCACTAACACCGGGGAGCTGTTTTTT. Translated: CASSNSTSGGTNTGELFF.

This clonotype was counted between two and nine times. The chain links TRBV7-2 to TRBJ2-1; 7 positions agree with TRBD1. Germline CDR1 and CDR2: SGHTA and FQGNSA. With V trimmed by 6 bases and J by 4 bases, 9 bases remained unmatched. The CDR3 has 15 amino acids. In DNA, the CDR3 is TGTGCCAGCAGGGAACAGGGGTCCCCTTACAATGAGCAGTTCTTC. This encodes CASREQGSPYNEQFF.

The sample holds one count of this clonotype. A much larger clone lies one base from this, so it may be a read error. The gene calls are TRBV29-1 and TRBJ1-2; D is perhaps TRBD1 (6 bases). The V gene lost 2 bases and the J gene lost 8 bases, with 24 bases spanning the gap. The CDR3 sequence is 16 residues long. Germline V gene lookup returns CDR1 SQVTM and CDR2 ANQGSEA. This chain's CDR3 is CSVETGLGQGSRGYTF. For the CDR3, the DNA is TGCAGCGTTGAAACGGGTTTGGGGCAGGGGTCGCGGGGCTACACCTTC.

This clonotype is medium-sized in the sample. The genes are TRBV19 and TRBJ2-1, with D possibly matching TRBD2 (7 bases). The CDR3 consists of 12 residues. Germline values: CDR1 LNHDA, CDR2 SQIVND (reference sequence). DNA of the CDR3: TGTTCCTGTAGGGGGGGCTACAATGAGCAGTTCTTC. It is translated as CSCRGGYNEQFF.

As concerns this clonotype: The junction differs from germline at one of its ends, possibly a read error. CDR3 DNA: TGTGCCAGCAGTCCGAGGGGGTTAGCGTCAGATACGCGGTATTTT. Translating it yields CASSPRGLASDTRYF. The chain joins TRBV6-4 to TRBJ2-3; D may be TRBD1 (6 bases). The CDR3 is made up of 15 amino acids. Germline loops: CDR1 MRHNA, CDR2 SNTAGT.

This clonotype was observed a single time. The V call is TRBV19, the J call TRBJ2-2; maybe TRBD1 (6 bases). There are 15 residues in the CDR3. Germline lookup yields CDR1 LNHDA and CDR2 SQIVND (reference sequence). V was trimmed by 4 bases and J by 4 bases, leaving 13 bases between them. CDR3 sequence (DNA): TGTGCCAGTAGTAACCCCGGACAGACCACCGGGGAGCTGTTTTTT. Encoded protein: CASSNPGQTTGELFF.

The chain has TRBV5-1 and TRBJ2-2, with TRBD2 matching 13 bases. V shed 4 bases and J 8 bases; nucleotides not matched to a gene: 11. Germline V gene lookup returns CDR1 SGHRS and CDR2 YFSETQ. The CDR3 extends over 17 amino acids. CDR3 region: CASSISTSGGAAGELFF. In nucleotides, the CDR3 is TGCGCCAGCAGCATCTCTACTAGCGGGGGGGCCGCTGGGGAGCTGTTTTTT.

CDR3 protein: CASSQDRWRGGQAYEQYF. CDR3 coding DNA: TGCGCCAGCAGCCAAGATCGTTGGCGGGGGGGGCAAGCCTACGAGCAGTACTTC. The chain uses TRBV4-3 and TRBJ2-7; TRBD2 agrees at 9 bases. After removal of 0 bases from V and 2 bases from J, the junction contained 11 bases not matched to a gene. CDR1 is LGHNA, CDR2 YSLEER, per germline. The CDR3 extends over 18 amino acids.

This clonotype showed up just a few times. In DNA form, the CDR3 reads TGTGCCAGCAGCTCCAGAGACAGGATGAACACTGAAGCTTTCTTT. Translating gives CASSSRDRMNTEAFF. This rearrangement joins TRBV7-2 to TRBJ1-1; maybe TRBD1 (6 bases). The V gene's germline CDR1 is SGHTA and CDR2 FQGNSA. This CDR3 spans 15 amino acids. V lost 4 bases and J lost 0, with 12 bases in between.

The CDR3 nucleotides read TGTGCCAGCAGGCGATTGATGGGCCCTCAAGAGACCCAGTACTTC. Amino acid sequence: CASRRLMGPQETQYF. This chain connects TRBV6-6 to TRBJ2-5; D gene ambiguous. The length of the CDR3 is 15 residues. Germline V gene lookup returns CDR1 MNHNY and CDR2 SVGAGI (reference sequence). V was clipped by 6 bases and J by 2 bases, with 16 bases between them.

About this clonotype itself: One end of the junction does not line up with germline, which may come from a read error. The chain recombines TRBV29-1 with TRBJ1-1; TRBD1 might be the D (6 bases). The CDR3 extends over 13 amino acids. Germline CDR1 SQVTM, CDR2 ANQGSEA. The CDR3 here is CSVAWTENTKAFF. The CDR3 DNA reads TGCAGCGTTGCCTGGACAGAGAACACTAAAGCTTTCTTT. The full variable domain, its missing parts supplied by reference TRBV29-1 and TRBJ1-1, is SAVISQKPSRDICQRGTSLTIQCQVDSQVTMMFWYRQQPGQSLTLIATANQGSEATYESGFVIDKFPISRPNLTFSTLTVSNMSPEDSSIYLCSVAWTENTKAFFGQGTRLTVV.

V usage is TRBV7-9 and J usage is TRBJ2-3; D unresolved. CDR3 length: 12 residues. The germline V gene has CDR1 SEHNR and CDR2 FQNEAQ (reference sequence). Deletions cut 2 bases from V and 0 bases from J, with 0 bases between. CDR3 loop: CASSLSTDTQYF. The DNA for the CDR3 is TGTGCCAGCAGCTTAAGCACAGATACGCAGTATTTT.

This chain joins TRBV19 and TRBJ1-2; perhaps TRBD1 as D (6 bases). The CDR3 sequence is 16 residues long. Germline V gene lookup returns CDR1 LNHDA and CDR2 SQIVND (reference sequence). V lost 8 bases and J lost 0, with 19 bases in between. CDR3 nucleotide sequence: TGTGCCAGTCGCGGGGGCGGAAGCTCGTCTAACTATGGCTACACCTTC. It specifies CASRGGGSSSNYGYTF.

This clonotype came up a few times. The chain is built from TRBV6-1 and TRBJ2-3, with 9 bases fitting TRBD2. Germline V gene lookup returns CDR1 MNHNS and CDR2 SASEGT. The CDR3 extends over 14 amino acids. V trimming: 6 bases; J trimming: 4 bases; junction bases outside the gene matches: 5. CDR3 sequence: CASRLAGRPDTQYF. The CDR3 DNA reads TGTGCCAGCAGACTAGCGGGTAGGCCAGATACGCAGTATTTT.

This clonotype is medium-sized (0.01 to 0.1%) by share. The CDR3 reads CSVARGTGGNTEAFF. Written as DNA, the CDR3 is TGCAGCGTTGCTCGGGGGACAGGGGGTAACACTGAAGCTTTCTTT. V and J are TRBV29-1 and TRBJ1-1; 11 bases fit TRBD1. CDR1 SQVTM and CDR2 ANQGSEA come from the germline V gene. CDR3 length equals 15 residues. Germline trimming cut 4 bases from V and 2 bases from J; bases unmatched to any gene: 6.

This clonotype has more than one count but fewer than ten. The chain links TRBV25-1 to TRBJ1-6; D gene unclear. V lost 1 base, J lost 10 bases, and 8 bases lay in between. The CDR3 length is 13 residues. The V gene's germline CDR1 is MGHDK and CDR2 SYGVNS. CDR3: CASSEWKGSPLHF. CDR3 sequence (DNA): TGTGCCAGCAGTGAATGGAAAGGATCACCCCTCCACTTT.

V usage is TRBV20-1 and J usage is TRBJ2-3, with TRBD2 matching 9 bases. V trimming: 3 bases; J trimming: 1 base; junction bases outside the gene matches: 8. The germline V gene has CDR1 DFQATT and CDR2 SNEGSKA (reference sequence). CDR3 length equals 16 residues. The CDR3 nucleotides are TGCAGTGCTAGTAGTCTGAGCGGGGGGCGCACAGATACGCAGTATTTT. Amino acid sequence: CSASSLSGGRTDTQYF.

CDR3 DNA sequence: TGCGCCAGCAGCCAAGATTTGTACGGTACGGGGGCCCGGAATCAGCCCCAGCATTTT. It encodes CASSQDLYGTGARNQPQHF. The chain is built from TRBV4-3 and TRBJ1-5, with a possible D match to TRBD1 (6 bases). CDR1 and CDR2 (germline): LGHNA, YSLEER. Trimming pared 0 bases from V and 4 bases from J, leaving 22 bases between. The CDR3 covers 19 residues.

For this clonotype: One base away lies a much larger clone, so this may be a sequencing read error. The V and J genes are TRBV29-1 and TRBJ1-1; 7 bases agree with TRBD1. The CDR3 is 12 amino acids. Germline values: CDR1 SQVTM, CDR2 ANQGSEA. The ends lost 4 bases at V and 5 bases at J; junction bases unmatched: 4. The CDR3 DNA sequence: TGCAGCGTTGTCGGCAGGGGGACTGAAGCTTTCTTT. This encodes CSVVGRGTEAFF.

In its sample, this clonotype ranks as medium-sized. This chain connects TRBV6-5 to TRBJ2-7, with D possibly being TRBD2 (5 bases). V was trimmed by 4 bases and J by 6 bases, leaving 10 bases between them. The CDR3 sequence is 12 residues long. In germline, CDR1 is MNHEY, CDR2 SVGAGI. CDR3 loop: CASSSLGGEQYF. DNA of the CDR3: TGTGCCAGCAGTTCCCTAGGAGGCGAGCAGTACTTC.

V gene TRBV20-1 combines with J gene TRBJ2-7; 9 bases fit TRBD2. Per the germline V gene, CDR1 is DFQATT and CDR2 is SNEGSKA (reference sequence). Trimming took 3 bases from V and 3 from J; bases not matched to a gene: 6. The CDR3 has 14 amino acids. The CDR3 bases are TGCAGTGCTAGTTTAGCGGGGGAGATCTACGAGCAGTACTTC. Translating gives CSASLAGEIYEQYF.

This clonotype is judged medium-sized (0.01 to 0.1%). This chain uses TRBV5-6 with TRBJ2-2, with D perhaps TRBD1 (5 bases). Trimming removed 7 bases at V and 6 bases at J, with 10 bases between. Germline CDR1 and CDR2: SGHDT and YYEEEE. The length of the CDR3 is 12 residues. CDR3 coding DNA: TGTGCCAGCGGGGCTTGGGCCGGGGAGCTGTTTTTT. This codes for CASGAWAGELFF.